These 9 T cell receptor beta chains originate from one sample sequenced in a study of CD8+CD57+ T cells in acquired aplastic anemia (dated by TCRdb to the late 2010s). These reads were obtained on an Illumina HiSeq 2000. Genomic DNA was used as template for profiling of TCR beta VDJ combinations and CDR3 sequences. TCRdb cleaned the public reads at Q25 with fastp, built clones with MiXCR and kept in-frame beta chains. Every entry covers one CDR3 protein and lists the most common genes and DNA from its rows. Here the sample has under 250,000 distinct CDR3 sequences; roughly 33% occur a single time. The leading ten clones occupy about 1.1% of the sample. Sequencing used sorted CD4+, CD8+, or CD8+CD57+ T cells (not recorded which) from PBMCs. These receptors were obtained from a human donor in good health, serving as a control.

This clonotype has a count of ten or more. Relative to the germline gene, one junction end is altered; a read error may explain this. This sequence joins TRBV20-1 and TRBJ2-4; the match to TRBD1 covers 7 bases. The CDR3 contains 11 residues. Per the germline V gene, CDR1 is DFQATT and CDR2 is SNEGSKA (reference sequence). CDR3 amino acids: CSARSGDRESF. The DNA for the CDR3 is TGCAGTGCTAGATCGGGTGACAGGGAGTCCTTC.

This clonotype occurred many times. The J gene is TRBJ2-7, the V gene TRBV10-3, with D possibly being TRBD2 (6 bases). There are 13 residues in the CDR3. V dropped 5 bases and J dropped 2 bases, with 10 bases sitting between them. Germline V gene data show CDR1 as ENHRY and CDR2 as SYGVKD. CDR3 amino acids: CAISIGGAYEQYF. CDR3 sequence (DNA): TGTGCCATCAGTATAGGCGGGGCCTACGAGCAGTACTTC.

The chain joins TRBV18 to TRBJ1-2; D might be TRBD1 (5 bases). This CDR3 is 15 amino acids long. V was clipped by 3 bases and J by 2 bases, with 13 bases between them. Germline V lookup: CDR1 KGHSH, CDR2 LQKENI. The CDR3 DNA sequence: TGTGCCAGCTCACCCCTCGGGGGGACGAACTATGGCTACACCTTC. Its protein is CASSPLGGTNYGYTF.

This chain joins TRBV7-3 and TRBJ1-5; a possible D gene is TRBD1 (6 bases). The germline V gene encodes CDR1 SGHTA and CDR2 FQGTGA. The V end lost 3 bases, the J end lost 7 bases, and 10 bases lay between the germline ends. This CDR3 has 13 amino acids. The CDR3 nucleotides are TGTGCCAGCAGCTTTAGGACAGCACAGCCCCAGCATTTT. This encodes CASSFRTAQPQHF.

This clonotype was observed a few times. A much larger clonotype is one base distant, so this may be a read error. The chain recombines TRBV9 with TRBJ1-1; D is undetermined. Per germline, CDR1 SGDLS and CDR2 YYNGEE. This CDR3 region has 14 residues. CDR3 DNA: TGTGCCAGCAGCATAGCGGGCCCGAACACTGAAGCTCTCTTT. It is translated as CASSIAGPNTEALF.

This clonotype was seen ten or more times. The chain combines TRBV20-1 with TRBJ2-3; 7 bases are a match to TRBD2. There are 12 residues in the CDR3. V was pared by 0 bases and J by 8 bases, with 2 bases of the junction left unmatched. The germline CDR1 and CDR2 sequences are DFQATT and SNEGSKA (reference sequence). The CDR3: CSARDWGGTQYF. The CDR3 DNA reads as TGCAGTGCTAGAGACTGGGGGGGTACGCAGTATTTT.

The chain is built from TRBV11-3 and TRBJ2-7; 7 bases are a match to TRBD1. Near its end, the DNA agrees better with TRBJ2-1, so the J call may be wrong. Germline loops: CDR1 SGHNT, CDR2 YENEEA. This CDR3 contains 13 residues. The CDR3 is CASSRTGGGEQFF. The CDR3 coding sequence is TGTGCCAGCAGCCGGACAGGTGGCGGTGAGCAGTTCTTC.

This clonotype was counted at least ten times. The V call is TRBV20-1, the J call TRBJ1-2; D remains unclear. V shed 5 bases and J shed 8 bases, with 18 bases lying between them. The germline gives CDR1 DFQATT, CDR2 SNEGSKA (reference sequence). The length of the CDR3 is 13 residues. The CDR3 region is CSAPISGSWGYTF. In nucleotides, the CDR3 is TGCAGTGCTCCCATATCGGGTTCTTGGGGCTACACCTTC.

As to this clonotype: A much larger clonotype is one base distant, so this may be a read error. The chain employs TRBV20-1 and TRBJ1-1; a possible D gene is TRBD1 (5 bases). The CDR3 consists of 13 residues. Germline lookup yields CDR1 DFQATT and CDR2 SNEGSKA (reference sequence). Trimming took off 1 base at V and 4 bases at J, with 10 bases between the two ends. The CDR3 loop is CSARAGQSTEAFF. In DNA, the CDR3 is TGCAGTGCTAGAGCAGGGCAGAGCACTGAAGCTTTCTTT.